This TCR beta chain was sequenced for a study of shared clonotypes between healthy human individuals. Study in general: For every donor, three CD4 naive, three CD4 memory, two CD8 naive and one CD8 memory plates were used.

Broader study findings: The generation probabilities recorded for non-shared clonotypes fell below those of clonotypes shared by all four donors.

Under the authors' procedure: In the immunoSEQ data, sequences were junction-only and lacked quality scores, so filtering differed. The table came from immunoSEQ multiplex PCR; TCRdb's copy has only in-frame clones and leaves some out. The D gene and trimming were derived from the DNA, and the V and J assignments and clone size from that table. The sample yields approximately 720,000 clones, just over 90% seen once. The CDR3 is 15 amino acids. Trimming cost V 4 bases and J 7 bases; bases outside gene matches: 14. Germline CDR1 and CDR2: SGDLS and YYNGEE. Naive CD8 populations comprised CD45RO-negative cells positively selected for CCR7, excluding terminally differentiated effector memory CD45RA+ cells. As concerns this clone: The antigen remains unidentified.

This clonotype was sampled from a young man in good health. The sample taken for sequencing was naive CD8+ T cells sorted from blood. J is TRBJ2-7 and V is TRBV9; 7 nucleotides align to TRBD2. The CDR3 bases are TGTGCCAGCAGCCCCTCAGGGACCTTGGGAGGGGAGCAGTACTTC. Translated, it gives CASSPSGTLGGEQYF.